The sequence of this T cell receptor (beta chain) was determined in a study of resident and recirculating memory T cells in vitiligo. Study-wide context: Samples were epidermis from two lesional and two nonlesional sites, plus PBMCs. The samples were homogenized without cell sorting before genomic DNA extraction.

Profiled with immunoSEQ multiplex PCR; TCRdb holds only in-frame clones, not every one. The repertoire holds around 76,000 clones, roughly 92% seen once, with over 4.5% in the top ten. No vitiligo treatment was given during the prior three months. Study-wide results and caveats: No unique dominant TCR clone was found in vitiligo lesions.

Comments on this clone: Its matching antigen is unknown.

This CDR3 is 14 amino acids long. With 5 bases removed from V and 3 bases from J, the gap between germline ends came to 14 bases. The germline gives CDR1 LGHNA, CDR2 YSLEER. The material sequenced was blood. V is TRBV4-3 and J is TRBJ2-7; D uncertain. This receptor was taken from a male donor with vitiligo. The CDR3, as DNA: TGCGCCAGCAGCGACAACCTTGGGCACTACGAGCAGTACTTC. As protein: CASSDNLGHYEQYF.